The T cell receptor (beta chain) described here comes from a study of T cell repertoires in cytomegalovirus infection. Overall study results and limits: In two of eight donors, the top clonotype was HLA-C-restricted CMV-specific.

This clonotype was seen many times. Its target is unknown. TCRdb re-derived calls from the reads in MiXCR, one entry per CDR3 protein. The sample lists some 940,000 distinct CDR3 sequences; around 31% were seen once. The V and J ends lost 4 bases and 2 bases, in that order; junction bases with no gene match: 6. The CDR3 length is 16 residues. Germline CDR1 is SEHNR and CDR2 is FQNEAQ (reference sequence). This sequence originates from a human donor in good health (CMV status not recorded). Some clones in this sample may be carry-over from other donors' samples. The chain uses TRBV7-9 and TRBJ2-3; 10 bases fit TRBD2. The sequencing used cultured CD8+ T cells from PBMCs, collected from culture after CMV antigen stimulation. The chain's CDR3 is CASSSTGLADTDTQYF. CDR3 nucleotide sequence: TGTGCCAGCAGCTCGACCGGACTAGCGGACACAGATACGCAGTATTTT. Full variable domain (rest looked up from reference TRBV7-9 and TRBJ2-3): DTGVSQNPRHKITKRGQNVTFRCDPISEHNRLYWYRQTLGQGPEFLTYFQNEAQLEKSRLLSDRFSAERPKGSFSTLEIQRTEQGDSAMYLCASSSTGLADTDTQYFGPGTRLTVL.